The 23 T cell receptor beta chains in this list originate from one sample, sequenced in a study of response to subunit inactivated influenza vaccine. From the RT-PCR reads, TCRdb called clonotypes with MiXCR, one entry per CDR3 protein. The table records about 580,000 distinct CDR3 sequences, 11% to 15% of them present only once. The sequenced sample was PBMCs from blood, obtained 11 to 12 days after vaccination. The receptors stem from a man in his forties or fifties who received an inactivated influenza vaccine.

Only a few counts were recorded for this clonotype. The rearrangement links TRBV6-2 or TRBV6-3 to TRBJ2-1; 9 bases line up with TRBD1. This CDR3 is 15 amino acids long. Germline V gene lookup returns CDR1 MNHEY and CDR2 SVGEGT. Trimming took 3 bases from V and 6 from J; bases not matched to a gene: 6. The DNA for the CDR3 is TGTGCCAGCAGTTATTTCGACAGGGGGGGCAATGAGCAGTTCTTC. It encodes CASSYFDRGGNEQFF.

This clonotype was recorded many times. The rearrangement links TRBV15 to TRBJ1-1; 8 bases are a match to TRBD1. The V gene's germline CDR1 is LNHNV and CDR2 YYDKDF (reference sequence). The CDR3 spans 14 residues. Trimming at V came to 4 bases and at J to 1 base, leaving 2 bases not matched to a gene. This CDR3 reads CATSKGQGNTEAFF. The CDR3 coding sequence is TGTGCCACCAGCAAAGGACAGGGGAACACTGAAGCTTTCTTT. The full variable domain, its missing parts supplied by reference TRBV15 and TRBJ1-1, is DAMVIQNPRYQVTQFGKPVTLSCSQTLNHNVMYWYQQKSSQAPKLLFHYYDKDFNNEADTPDNFQSRRPNTSFCFLDIRSPGLGDTAMYLCATSKGQGNTEAFFGQGTRLTVV.

V is TRBV9 and J is TRBJ2-3; D not certain. V was trimmed by 2 bases and J by 2 bases, leaving 9 bases between them. CDR3 length: 14 residues. CDR1 SGDLS and CDR2 YYNGEE come from the germline V gene. CDR3 sequence: CASSVGPATDTQYF. For the CDR3, the DNA is TGTGCCAGCAGCGTGGGCCCAGCCACAGATACGCAGTATTTT.

The V and J genes are TRBV20-1 and TRBJ2-1, with 10 positions matching TRBD2. J lost 5 bases, V lost 4 bases, and 11 bases had no gene match. There are 16 residues in the CDR3. Per germline, CDR1 DFQATT and CDR2 SNEGSKA (reference sequence). The CDR3 sequence is CSAIPLGLAAHNEQFF. CDR3 DNA sequence: TGCAGTGCTATCCCCTTAGGACTAGCGGCCCACAATGAGCAGTTCTTC.

This clonotype was detected a few times. J is TRBJ1-5 and V is TRBV5-1, with TRBD1 as a possible D gene (6 bases). CDR1 and CDR2 from the germline V gene are SGHRS and YFSETQ. This CDR3 spans 15 amino acids. The ends were cut back, 0 bases at V and 6 bases at J, with 13 bases in the middle. The CDR3, as DNA: TGCGCCAGCAGCTTGGACCCAGGGGAGGCTCAGCCCCAGCATTTT. The encoded protein is CASSLDPGEAQPQHF.

This clonotype was seen more than once but under ten times. J is TRBJ1-1 and V is TRBV4-3; no clear D. The CDR3 has 15 amino acids. The V and J ends lost 1 base and 5 bases respectively, with 14 bases between them. Germline V lookup: CDR1 LGHNA, CDR2 YSLEER. CDR3 sequence: CASSQVPGVNTEAFF. The CDR3 DNA follows: TGCGCCAGCAGCCAAGTCCCGGGAGTAAATACTGAAGCTTTCTTT.

The chain links TRBV7-9 to TRBJ2-7; the match to TRBD2 covers 11 bases. Trimming at V came to 6 bases and at J to 5 bases, leaving 15 bases not matched to a gene. CDR3 size: 17 residues. Germline-derived CDR1 and CDR2 are SEHNR and FQNEAQ (reference sequence). This chain's CDR3 is CASSPASGGPTKDEQYF. In DNA, the CDR3 is TGTGCCAGCAGTCCGGCTAGCGGGGGGCCTACGAAGGACGAGCAGTACTTC.

V usage is TRBV27 and J usage is TRBJ1-2; no definite D call. The CDR3 contains 15 residues. From germline, CDR1 is MNHEY and CDR2 SMNVEV (reference sequence). Trimming shortened V by 10 bases and J by 2 bases, and 20 bases separated the two germline ends. The CDR3 loop reads CAIPLIGPRNYGYTF. The CDR3 nucleotides are TGTGCCATTCCCCTCATCGGACCGAGGAACTATGGCTACACCTTC.

This clonotype was counted a few times. The chain has TRBV6-1 and TRBJ1-4, with unresolved D. CDR1 is MNHNS, CDR2 SASEGT, per germline. The CDR3 runs to 15 residues. V shed 6 bases and J shed 4 bases, with 15 bases lying between them. In DNA, the CDR3 is TGTGCCAGCAGCCCCGCGCTGGCAAGTAATGAAAAACTGTTTTTT. The encoded protein is CASSPALASNEKLFF.

This rearrangement joins TRBV21-1 to TRBJ2-2; no check of the table's D call, TRBD1, against the DNA was made. TRBV21-1 is flagged as a pseudogene. The CDR3 contains 16 residues. CDR3 nucleotides: TGTGCCAGCAGCAGGGGGGGACAGGGACGCCCCGGGGAGCTGTTTTTT. Its translation is CASSRGGQGRPGELFF.

This clonotype has at least ten counts. The V gene is TRBV4-3, the J gene TRBJ1-1, with D unresolved. Looked up from germline, CDR1 is LGHNA and CDR2 is YSLEER. The CDR3 contains 13 residues. The V end lost 0 bases, the J end lost 10 bases, and 12 bases lay between the germline ends. In nucleotides, the CDR3 is TGCGCCAGCAGCCAAGAACGCGACATAGGAGCTTTCTTT. Residues: CASSQERDIGAFF.

This clonotype was seen only a few times. The rearrangement uses TRBV5-1 and TRBJ2-5, with 9 nucleotides matching TRBD1. The length of the CDR3 is 16 residues. Germline values: CDR1 SGHRS, CDR2 YFSETQ. Losses at the gene ends were 4 bases for V and 3 bases for J; bases not matched to a gene: 10. CDR3 in DNA: TGCGCCAGCAGCAAAGCCGGCCGGACAGGGGAAGAGACCCAGTACTTC. Amino acid sequence: CASSKAGRTGEETQYF.

This clonotype was seen more than once but under ten times. The V gene is TRBV20-1, the J gene TRBJ2-7, with 9 bases matching TRBD1. This CDR3 has 15 residues. Per the germline V gene, CDR1 is DFQATT and CDR2 is SNEGSKA (reference sequence). V shed 4 bases and J 2 bases; nucleotides not matched to a gene: 9. The CDR3 coding sequence is TGCAGTGCTAACTCCTTGAGGACAGGGGCCTACGAGCAGTACTTC. Translation: CSANSLRTGAYEQYF.

This clonotype turned up a few times. The gene calls are TRBV5-1 and TRBJ2-1; 11 nucleotides agree with TRBD2. Looked up from germline, CDR1 is SGHRS and CDR2 is YFSETQ. Trimming removed 1 base from V and 0 bases from J; junction bases left unmatched: 6. The CDR3 sequence is 18 residues long. DNA for the CDR3: TGCGCCAGCAGCTTGTCACTAGCGGGAGTCCCCTCCTACAATGAGCAGTTCTTC. This gives the protein CASSLSLAGVPSYNEQFF.

The chain has TRBV24-1 and TRBJ1-2, with 10 bases aligning to TRBD1. The CDR3 covers 15 residues. CDR1 and CDR2 from the germline V gene are KGHDR and SFDVKD. J lost 4 bases, V lost 4 bases, and 5 bases had no gene match. DNA of the CDR3: TGTGCCACCAGTGACCAGGGACAGGGGTTCTATGGCTACACCTTC. It specifies CATSDQGQGFYGYTF.

V gene TRBV5-1 combines with J gene TRBJ2-5; 9 nucleotides match TRBD1. The CDR3 is 15 amino acids. The ends lost 5 bases at V and 4 bases at J; junction bases unmatched: 9. CDR1 and CDR2 (germline): SGHRS, YFSETQ. This CDR3 is CASRRTGTGLETQYF. CDR3 coding DNA: TGCGCCAGCAGACGTACCGGGACAGGGCTAGAGACCCAGTACTTC.

This clonotype was counted only a few times. The rearrangement uses TRBV19 and TRBJ2-1; D remains unclear. Germline V gene lookup returns CDR1 LNHDA and CDR2 SQIVND (reference sequence). Trimming shortened V by 5 bases and J by 6 bases, and 14 bases separated the two germline ends. The CDR3 contains 14 residues. The CDR3 reads CASSRLPGGNEQFF. CDR3 sequence (DNA): TGTGCCAGTAGTCGCCTCCCGGGCGGCAATGAGCAGTTCTTC.

This rearrangement joins TRBV7-2 to TRBJ2-7; no reliable D call. The CDR3 totals 14 residues. Germline V gene sequence: CDR1 SGHTA, CDR2 FQGNSA. Trimming shortened V by 5 bases and J by 1 base, and 12 bases separated the two germline ends. The CDR3 sequence: CASSPREPSYEQYF. The CDR3 nucleotides are TGTGCCAGCAGCCCACGAGAACCGTCCTACGAGCAGTACTTC.

This clonotype occurred a few times. The chain has TRBV29-1 and TRBJ2-3; 10 positions match TRBD1. This CDR3 has 15 amino acids. Germline lookup yields CDR1 SQVTM and CDR2 ANQGSEA. V shed 4 bases and J 8 bases; nucleotides not matched to a gene: 12. As DNA, the CDR3 is TGCAGCGTTGTTGGGACAGGGGCCATTGGAGGTACGCAGTATTTT. This gives the protein CSVVGTGAIGGTQYF.

The V call is TRBV7-9, the J call TRBJ2-7; 12 positions agree with TRBD2. V shed 4 bases, J shed 5 bases, and the junction held 6 bases outside the gene matches. Per germline, CDR1 SEHNR and CDR2 FQNEAQ (reference sequence). This CDR3 contains 15 residues. The CDR3 DNA reads as TGTGCCAGCAGCTCGAGTACTAGCGGGAGGAACGAGCAGTACTTC. This codes for CASSSSTSGRNEQYF.

This clonotype was counted between two and nine times. The chain is built from TRBV27 and TRBJ2-5; 9 nucleotides agree with TRBD1. The CDR3 has 15 amino acids. CDR1 is MNHEY and CDR2 is SMNVEV in the germline V gene (reference sequence). V gave up 6 bases and J gave up 0 bases; unmatched junction bases: 5. For the CDR3, the DNA is TGTGCCAGCAGAAGGGGACAGGGCCACCAAGAGACCCAGTACTTC. As protein: CASRRGQGHQETQYF.

There are a few counts of this clonotype. The V gene is TRBV21-1, the J gene TRBJ2-7; the D segment call TRBD1 is taken from the table without a DNA check. TRBV21-1 is annotated as a pseudogene. This CDR3 region has 16 residues. The CDR3 protein is CASSKAGQFYRHEQYF. In DNA, the CDR3 is TGTGCCAGCAGCAAAGCGGGACAATTCTACCGCCACGAGCAGTACTTC.

In this sample, this clonotype turned up a few times. The rearrangement links TRBV18 to TRBJ2-7; TRBD1 is a possible D gene (5 bases). Germline V gene data show CDR1 as KGHSH and CDR2 as LQKENI. The V and J ends lost 3 bases and 9 bases respectively, with 18 bases between them. The CDR3 is made up of 14 amino acids. CDR3 protein: CASSPGQGPSVQYF. In DNA form, the CDR3 reads TGTGCCAGCTCACCGGGCCAGGGCCCCTCGGTGCAGTACTTC. The variable domain in full, with the rest retrieved from reference TRBV18 and TRBJ2-7, is NAGVMQNPRHLVRRRGQEARLRCSPMKGHSHVYWYRQLPEEGLKFMVYLQKENIIDESGMPKERFSAEFPKEGPSILRIQQVVRGDSAAYFCASSPGQGPSVQYFGPGTRLTVT.